This record concerns one T cell receptor beta chain sequence. Its antigen is undetermined. With 3 bases removed from V and 7 bases from J, the gap between germline ends came to 15 bases. This CDR3 is 14 amino acids long. The germline V gene encodes CDR1 MDHEN and CDR2 SYDVKM. This record comes from a study of shared clonotypes between healthy human individuals. On the study more broadly: Each donor's CD4 naive and CD4 memory cells filled three plates apiece, CD8 naive two, and CD8 memory one. Study findings and constraints: Clonotype sharing among the donors was expected to vary with sequencing depth.

The authors split each subset's genomic DNA evenly across several immunoSEQ plates. TCRdb keeps only in-frame clones here, not all; method: immunoSEQ multiplex PCR. This sample has under 2.5 million clones; roughly 90% occur once, and the top ten carry 0.37%. The gene calls are TRBV28 and TRBJ1-2; D is possibly TRBD1 (6 bases). This TCR derives from a young man in good health. Some clones in this sample may be carry-over from other donors' samples. Material for sequencing was naive CD4+ T cells from PBMCs. Subset described: CD45RA+ positively selected. The CDR3 loop is CASSFGGRVSGYTF. The CDR3 nucleotides read TGTGCCAGCAGTTTCGGGGGCAGGGTATCTGGCTACACCTTC.